The following is a T cell receptor (beta chain) sequence with its context. What it binds is unknown. Germline V gene data show CDR1 as SQVTM and CDR2 as ANQGSEA. The CDR3 consists of 14 residues. Trimming cost V 3 bases and J 0 bases; bases outside gene matches: 5. The sample originates from a study of shared clonotypes between healthy human individuals. Study-level results: Owing to a small donor count, the genetic and exposure-history diversity represented was limited. Researchers sampled only blood; tissue repertoires likely differ. Richness estimates generally favored naive over memory subsets. Among non-shared clonotypes, generation probabilities were lower than among those shared by all four donors.

Using immunoSEQ multiplex PCR, the repertoire was profiled, and TCRdb retains in-frame clones only, with some absent. The profile shows approximately 1,000,000 clones, roughly 74% of them singletons. The sample was memory CD4+ T cells from PBMCs. Subset here: CD45RA-negative fraction. The origin of this receptor is a man younger than 35 in good health. Some clones in this sample may be carry-over from other donors' samples. The chain links TRBV29-1 to TRBJ2-7; TRBD2 matches at 7 bases. CDR3 nucleotides: TGCAGCGTTGATTGGGAGGGAAGCTCCTACGAGCAGTACTTC. Amino acid sequence: CSVDWEGSSYEQYF.